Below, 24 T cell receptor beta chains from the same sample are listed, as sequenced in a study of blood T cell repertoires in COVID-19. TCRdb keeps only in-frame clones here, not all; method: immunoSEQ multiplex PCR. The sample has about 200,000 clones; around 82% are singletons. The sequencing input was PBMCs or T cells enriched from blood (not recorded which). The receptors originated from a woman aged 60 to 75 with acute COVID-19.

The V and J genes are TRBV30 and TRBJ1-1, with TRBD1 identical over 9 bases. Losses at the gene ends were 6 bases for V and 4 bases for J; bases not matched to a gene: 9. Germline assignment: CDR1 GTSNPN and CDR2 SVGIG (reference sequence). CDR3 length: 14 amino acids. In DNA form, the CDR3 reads TGTGCCTGTTCCCACGGACAGGGGAGCACTGAAGCTTTCTTT. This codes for CACSHGQGSTEAFF. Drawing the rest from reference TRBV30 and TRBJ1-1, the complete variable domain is SQTIHQWPATLVQPVGSPLSLECTVEGTSNPNLYWYRQAAGRGLQLLFYSVGIGQISSEVPQNLSASRPQDRQFILSSKKLLLSDSGFYLCACSHGQGSTEAFFGQGTRLTVV.

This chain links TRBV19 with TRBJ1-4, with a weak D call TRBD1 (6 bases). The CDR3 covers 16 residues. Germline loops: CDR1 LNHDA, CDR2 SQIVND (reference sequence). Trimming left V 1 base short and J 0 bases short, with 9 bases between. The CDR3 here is CASSIVRTATNEKLFF. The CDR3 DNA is TGTGCCAGTAGTATAGTCCGGACAGCAACTAATGAAAAACTGTTTTTT.

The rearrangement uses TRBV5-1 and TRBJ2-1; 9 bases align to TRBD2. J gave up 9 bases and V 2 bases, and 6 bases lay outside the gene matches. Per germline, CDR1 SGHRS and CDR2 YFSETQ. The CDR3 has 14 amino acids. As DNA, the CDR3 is TGCGCCAGCAGCTTAACTAGCGGGTTGGTTGAGCAGTTCTTC. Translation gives CASSLTSGLVEQFF.

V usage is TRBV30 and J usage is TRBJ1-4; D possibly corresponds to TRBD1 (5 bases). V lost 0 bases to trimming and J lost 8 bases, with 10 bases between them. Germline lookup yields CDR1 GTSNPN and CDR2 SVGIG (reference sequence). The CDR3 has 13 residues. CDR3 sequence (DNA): TGTGCCTGGAGTGTACAGGAGGGAGAAAAACTGTTTTTT. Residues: CAWSVQEGEKLFF.

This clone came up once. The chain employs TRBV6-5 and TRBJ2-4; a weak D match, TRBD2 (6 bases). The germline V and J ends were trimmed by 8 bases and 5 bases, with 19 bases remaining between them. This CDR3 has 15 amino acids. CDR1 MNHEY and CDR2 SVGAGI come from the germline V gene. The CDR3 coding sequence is TGTGCCAGCTCAAAGGGAGGACTTCTCCAAAACATTCAGTACTTC. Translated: CASSKGGLLQNIQYF.

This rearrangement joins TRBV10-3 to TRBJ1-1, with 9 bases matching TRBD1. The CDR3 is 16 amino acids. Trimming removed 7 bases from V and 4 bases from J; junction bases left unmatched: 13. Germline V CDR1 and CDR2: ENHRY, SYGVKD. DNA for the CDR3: TGTGCCATCAAAAGGGGGACAGGGACTGGTGGCACTGAAGCTTTCTTT. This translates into CAIKRGTGTGGTEAFF.

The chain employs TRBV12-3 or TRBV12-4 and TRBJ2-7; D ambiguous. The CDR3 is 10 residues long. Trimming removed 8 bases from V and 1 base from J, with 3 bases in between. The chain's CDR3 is CASQSYEQYV. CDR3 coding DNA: TGTGCCAGCCAGTCCTACGAGCAGTACGTC.

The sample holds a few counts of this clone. CDR3 residues: CASSLLGGDYGYTF. CDR3 DNA sequence: TGTGCCAGCAGCCTGCTTGGGGGCGACTATGGCTACACCTTC. The chain links TRBV7-2 to TRBJ1-2; D possibly corresponds to TRBD1 (6 bases). This CDR3 has 14 residues. The V gene lost 5 bases and the J gene lost 3 bases, with 13 bases spanning the gap. Germline CDR1 reads SGHTA; CDR2 reads FQGNSA.

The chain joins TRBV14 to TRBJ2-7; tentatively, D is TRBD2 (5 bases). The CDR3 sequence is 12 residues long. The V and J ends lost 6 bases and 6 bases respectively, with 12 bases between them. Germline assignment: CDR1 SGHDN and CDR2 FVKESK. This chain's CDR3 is CASRLDRGEQYF. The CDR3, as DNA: TGTGCCAGCAGGTTGGATCGGGGCGAGCAGTACTTC.

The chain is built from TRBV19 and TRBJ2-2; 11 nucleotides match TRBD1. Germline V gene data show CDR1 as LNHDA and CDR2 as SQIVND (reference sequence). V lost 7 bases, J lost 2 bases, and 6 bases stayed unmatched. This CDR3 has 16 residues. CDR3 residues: CASTRTGGLNTGELFF. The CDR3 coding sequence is TGTGCCAGTACCCGGACAGGGGGCCTTAACACCGGGGAGCTGTTTTTT.

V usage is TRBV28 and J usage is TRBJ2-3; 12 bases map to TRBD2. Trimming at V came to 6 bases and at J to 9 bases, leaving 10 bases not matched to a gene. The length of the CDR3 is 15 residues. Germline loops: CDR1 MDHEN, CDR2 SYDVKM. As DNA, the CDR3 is TGTGCCAGCAGCCGGACGACTAGCGGGGGCCCGACGCAGTATTTT. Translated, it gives CASSRTTSGGPTQYF.

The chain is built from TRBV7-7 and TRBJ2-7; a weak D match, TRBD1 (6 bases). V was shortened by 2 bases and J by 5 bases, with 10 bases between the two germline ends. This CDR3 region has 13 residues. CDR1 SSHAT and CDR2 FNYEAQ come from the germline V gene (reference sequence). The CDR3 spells CASSLNRENEQYV. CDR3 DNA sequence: TGTGCCAGCAGCTTAAACAGGGAAAACGAGCAGTACGTC.

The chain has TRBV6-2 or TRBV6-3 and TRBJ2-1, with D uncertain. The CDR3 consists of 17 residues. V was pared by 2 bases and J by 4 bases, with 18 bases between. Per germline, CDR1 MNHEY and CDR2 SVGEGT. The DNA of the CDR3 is TGTGCCAGCAGTTACGAGAGTTCAGGCAACCTTTACAATGAGCAGTTCTTC. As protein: CASSYESSGNLYNEQFF.

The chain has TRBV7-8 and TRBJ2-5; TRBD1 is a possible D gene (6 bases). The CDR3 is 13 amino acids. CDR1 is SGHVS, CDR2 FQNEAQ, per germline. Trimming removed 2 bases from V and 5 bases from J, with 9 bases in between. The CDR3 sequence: CASSLRGIETQYF. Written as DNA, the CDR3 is TGTGCCAGCAGCTTAAGGGGGATCGAGACCCAGTACTTC.

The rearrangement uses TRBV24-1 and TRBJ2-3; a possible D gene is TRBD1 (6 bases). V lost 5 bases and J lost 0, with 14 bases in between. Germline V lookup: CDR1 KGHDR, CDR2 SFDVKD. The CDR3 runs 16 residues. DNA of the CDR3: TGTGCCACCAGTGGGCAGGGGACGGACAGCACAGATACGCAGTATTTT. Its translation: CATSGQGTDSTDTQYF.

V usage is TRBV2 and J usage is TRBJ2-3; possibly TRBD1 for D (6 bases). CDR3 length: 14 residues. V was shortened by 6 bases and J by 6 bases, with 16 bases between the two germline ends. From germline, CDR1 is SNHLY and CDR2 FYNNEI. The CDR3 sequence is CASSPGHEADTQYF. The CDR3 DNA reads TGTGCCAGCAGCCCGGGACACGAGGCGGATACGCAGTATTTT.

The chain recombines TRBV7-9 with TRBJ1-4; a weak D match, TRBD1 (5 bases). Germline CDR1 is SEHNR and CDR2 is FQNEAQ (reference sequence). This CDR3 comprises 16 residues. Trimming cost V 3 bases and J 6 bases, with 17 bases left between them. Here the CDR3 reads CASSFPVGAGDEKLFF. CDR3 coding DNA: TGTGCCAGCAGCTTTCCGGTAGGGGCTGGGGATGAAAAACTGTTTTTT. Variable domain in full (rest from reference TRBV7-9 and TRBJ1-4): DTGVSQNPRHKITKRGQNVTFRCDPISEHNRLYWYRQTLGQGPEFLTYFQNEAQLEKSRLLSDRFSAERPKGSFSTLEIQRTEQGDSAMYLCASSFPVGAGDEKLFFGSGTQLSVL.

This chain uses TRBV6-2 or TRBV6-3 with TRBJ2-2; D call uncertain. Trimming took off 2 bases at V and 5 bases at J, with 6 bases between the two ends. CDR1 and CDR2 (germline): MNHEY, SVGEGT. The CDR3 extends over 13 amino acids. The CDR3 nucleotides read TGTGCCAGCAGTTACCCTAGAACCGGGGAGCTGTTTTTT. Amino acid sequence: CASSYPRTGELFF.

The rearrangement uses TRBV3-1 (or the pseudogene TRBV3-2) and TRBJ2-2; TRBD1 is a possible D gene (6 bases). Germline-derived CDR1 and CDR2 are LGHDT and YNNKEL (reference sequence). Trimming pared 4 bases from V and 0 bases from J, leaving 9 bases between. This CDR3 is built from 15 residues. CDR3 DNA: TGTGCCAGCAGCCGCCAGGGGCCGAACACCGGGGAGCTGTTTTTT. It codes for CASSRQGPNTGELFF.

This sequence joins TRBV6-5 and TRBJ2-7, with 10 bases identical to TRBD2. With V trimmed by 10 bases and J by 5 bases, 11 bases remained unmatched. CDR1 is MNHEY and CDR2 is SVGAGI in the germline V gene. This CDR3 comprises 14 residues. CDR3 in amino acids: CATNKGLANDEQYF. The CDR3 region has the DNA TGTGCCACCAATAAGGGACTAGCGAACGACGAGCAGTACTTC.

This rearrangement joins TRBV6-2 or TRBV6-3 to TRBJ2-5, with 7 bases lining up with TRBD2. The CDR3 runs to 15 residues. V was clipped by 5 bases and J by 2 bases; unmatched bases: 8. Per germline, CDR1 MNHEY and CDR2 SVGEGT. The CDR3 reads CASSGASGVQETQYF. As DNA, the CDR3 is TGTGCCAGCAGTGGGGCTAGCGGAGTTCAAGAGACCCAGTACTTC.

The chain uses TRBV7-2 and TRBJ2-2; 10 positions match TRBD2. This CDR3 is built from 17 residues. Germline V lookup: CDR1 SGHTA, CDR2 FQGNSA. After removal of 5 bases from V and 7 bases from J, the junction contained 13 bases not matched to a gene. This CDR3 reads CASSPGVAGGKGGELFF. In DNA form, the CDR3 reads TGTGCCAGCAGCCCCGGGGTAGCGGGGGGTAAGGGCGGGGAGCTGTTTTTT.

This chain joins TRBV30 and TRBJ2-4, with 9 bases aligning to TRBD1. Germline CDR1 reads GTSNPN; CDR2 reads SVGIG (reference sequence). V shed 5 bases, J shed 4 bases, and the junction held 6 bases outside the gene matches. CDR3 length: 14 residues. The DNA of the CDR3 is TGTGCCTGGGAACAGGGGGCGCGTAAAAACATTCAGTACTTC. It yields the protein CAWEQGARKNIQYF.

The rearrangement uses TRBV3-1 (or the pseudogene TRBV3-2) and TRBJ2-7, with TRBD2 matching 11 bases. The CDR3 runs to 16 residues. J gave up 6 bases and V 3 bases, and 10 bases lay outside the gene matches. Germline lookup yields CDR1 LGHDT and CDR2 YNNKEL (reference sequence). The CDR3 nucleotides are TGTGCCAGCAGCCACGGGACTAGCGGACCCTTGGGCGAGCAGTACTTC. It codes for CASSHGTSGPLGEQYF.